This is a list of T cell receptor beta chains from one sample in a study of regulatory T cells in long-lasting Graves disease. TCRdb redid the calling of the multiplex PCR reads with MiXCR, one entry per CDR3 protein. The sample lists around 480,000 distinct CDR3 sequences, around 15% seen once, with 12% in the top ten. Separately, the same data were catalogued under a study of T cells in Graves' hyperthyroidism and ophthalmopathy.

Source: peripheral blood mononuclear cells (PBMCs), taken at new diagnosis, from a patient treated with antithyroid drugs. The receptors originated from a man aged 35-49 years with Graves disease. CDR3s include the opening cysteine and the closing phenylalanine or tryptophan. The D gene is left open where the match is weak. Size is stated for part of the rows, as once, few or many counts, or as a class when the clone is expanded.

CDR3aa: CASSPSSYRNTGELFF; CDR3nt: TGTGCCAGCTCACCCTCCTCGTATAGAAACACCGGGGAGCTGTTTTTT; v_gene: TRBV18; j_gene: TRBJ2-2; d_gene: NA; abundance: few
CDR3aa: CSATTSGRAFNEQFF; CDR3nt: TGCAGTGCTACGACTAGCGGGAGGGCCTTCAATGAGCAGTTCTTC; v_gene: TRBV20-1; j_gene: TRBJ2-1; d_gene: TRBD2; abundance: NA
CDR3aa: CSVGQNSYEQYF; CDR3nt: TGCAGCGTTGGACAGAACTCCTACGAGCAGTACTTC; v_gene: TRBV29-1; j_gene: TRBJ2-7; d_gene: NA; abundance: many
CDR3aa: CAGSEVRRISGNTIYF; CDR3nt: TGTGCCGGCAGTGAAGTGAGGCGGATCTCTGGAAACACCATATATTTT; v_gene: TRBV6-1; j_gene: TRBJ1-3; d_gene: NA; abundance: NA
CDR3aa: CSARDGVDDRNEQFF; CDR3nt: TGCAGTGCTAGAGATGGAGTTGACGATCGCAATGAGCAGTTCTTC; v_gene: TRBV20-1; j_gene: TRBJ2-1; d_gene: NA; abundance: many
CDR3aa: CASRQAPGTVYNEQFF; CDR3nt: TGTGCCAGCAGGCAAGCACCCGGGACGGTCTACAATGAGCAGTTCTTC; v_gene: TRBV3-1; j_gene: TRBJ2-1; d_gene: NA; abundance: NA
CDR3aa: CASSRMGPPNTEAFF; CDR3nt: TGCGCCAGCAGCCGCATGGGCCCGCCGAACACTGAAGCTTTCTTT; v_gene: TRBV5-1; j_gene: TRBJ1-1; d_gene: NA; abundance: NA
CDR3aa: CASRKDRVSTGELFF; CDR3nt: TGTGCCAGCAGAAAAGACAGGGTCTCCACCGGGGAGCTGTTTTTT; v_gene: TRBV2; j_gene: TRBJ2-2; d_gene: TRBD1; abundance: few
CDR3aa: CASNWPGTTQYF; CDR3nt: TGTGCCAGCAATTGGCCAGGGACGACCCAGTACTTC; v_gene: TRBV27; j_gene: TRBJ2-5; d_gene: NA; abundance: NA
CDR3aa: CASSLDGQAQYF; CDR3nt: TGTGCCAGCAGCTTGGACGGTCAGGCGCAGTATTTT; v_gene: TRBV13; j_gene: TRBJ2-3; d_gene: NA; abundance: NA
CDR3aa: CSADTGTGGRYEQYF; CDR3nt: TGCAGTGCTGACACCGGGACAGGGGGACGGTACGAGCAATACTTC; v_gene: TRBV20-1; j_gene: TRBJ2-7; d_gene: TRBD1; abundance: NA
CDR3aa: CASSRAPGELFF; CDR3nt: TGTGCCAGCTCTCGGGCGCCCGGGGAGCTGTTTTTT; v_gene: TRBV11-3; j_gene: TRBJ2-2; d_gene: NA; abundance: NA
CDR3aa: CAWSGGSDNQPQHF; CDR3nt: TGTGCCTGGAGTGGGGGATCCGACAATCAGCCCCAGCATTTT; v_gene: TRBV30; j_gene: TRBJ1-5; d_gene: NA; abundance: many
CDR3aa: CATSAGQSYEQYF; CDR3nt: TGTGCCACCAGTGCAGGACAGAGTTACGAGCAGTACTTC; v_gene: TRBV24-1; j_gene: TRBJ2-7; d_gene: NA; abundance: many
CDR3aa: CASSLGQGKVAFF; CDR3nt: TGTGCCAGCAGCTTAGGACAGGGTAAGGTAGCTTTCTTT; v_gene: TRBV13; j_gene: TRBJ1-1; d_gene: NA; abundance: NA
CDR3aa: CASSATFSGNTIYF; CDR3nt: TGTGCCAGCAGCGCAACGTTCTCTGGAAACACCATATATTTT; v_gene: TRBV9; j_gene: TRBJ1-3; d_gene: NA; abundance: few
CDR3aa: CASSEVRTNTGELFF; CDR3nt: TGTGCCAGCAGTGAAGTCAGGACGAACACCGGGGAGCTGTTTTTT; v_gene: TRBV2; j_gene: TRBJ2-2; d_gene: NA; abundance: many
CDR3aa: CAISEAAKTYEQYF; CDR3nt: TGTGCCATCAGTGAGGCAGCGAAAACCTACGAGCAGTACTTC; v_gene: TRBV10-3; j_gene: TRBJ2-7; d_gene: NA; abundance: few
CDR3aa: CASSYSERAFF; CDR3nt: TGTGCCAGCAGTTACTCAGAGAGGGCTTTCTTT; v_gene: TRBV6-5; j_gene: TRBJ1-1; d_gene: NA; abundance: NA
CDR3aa: CASSPPMTSETQYF; CDR3nt: TGTGCCAGCTCACCACCGATGACCTCGGAGACCCAGTACTTC; v_gene: TRBV18; j_gene: TRBJ2-5; d_gene: NA; abundance: many
CDR3aa: CASSERVEKDTQYF; CDR3nt: TGCGCCAGCAGTGAGCGAGTGGAAAAGGATACGCAGTATTTT; v_gene: TRBV10-1; j_gene: TRBJ2-3; d_gene: NA; abundance: NA
CDR3aa: CSARKGHGGETQYF; CDR3nt: TGCAGTGCTAGGAAGGGACACGGAGGGGAGACCCAGTACTTC; v_gene: TRBV20-1; j_gene: TRBJ2-5; d_gene: NA; abundance: NA
CDR3aa: CSPREGAGGETQYF; CDR3nt: TGCAGTCCTAGAGAAGGGGCAGGGGGAGAGACCCAGTACTTC; v_gene: TRBV20-1; j_gene: TRBJ2-5; d_gene: TRBD1; abundance: many
CDR3aa: CASRGSQGLDQPQHF; CDR3nt: TGTGCCAGCAGGGGCTCACAGGGGCTGGATCAGCCCCAGCATTTT; v_gene: TRBV28; j_gene: TRBJ1-5; d_gene: TRBD1; abundance: NA
CDR3aa: CASFGSSGINNEQFF; CDR3nt: TGTGCCAGCTTCGGATCTAGCGGGATTAACAATGAGCAGTTCTTC; v_gene: TRBV18; j_gene: TRBJ2-1; d_gene: TRBD2; abundance: few
CDR3aa: CATGQEDRGYNEQFF; CDR3nt: TGCGCCACCGGACAGGAAGATAGGGGATACAATGAGCAGTTCTTC; v_gene: TRBV4-1; j_gene: TRBJ2-1; d_gene: TRBD1; abundance: NA
CDR3aa: CASSLWTGGNQPQHF; CDR3nt: TGTGCCAGCAGTTTGTGGACAGGGGGCAATCAGCCCCAGCATTTT; v_gene: TRBV12-3/TRBV12-4; j_gene: TRBJ1-5; d_gene: TRBD1; abundance: many
CDR3aa: CASSKDISPGQPQHF; CDR3nt: TGTGCCAGCAGCAAGGACATTAGTCCCGGGCAGCCCCAGCATTTT; v_gene: TRBV12-3/TRBV12-4; j_gene: TRBJ1-5; d_gene: NA; abundance: many
CDR3aa: CASSVGWGVSDEQYF; CDR3nt: TGTGCCAGCAGCGTAGGATGGGGGGTTAGCGACGAGCAGTACTTC; v_gene: TRBV7-9; j_gene: TRBJ2-7; d_gene: NA; abundance: NA
CDR3aa: CASSRPGKGQFF; CDR3nt: TGTGCCAGCAGCCGCCCAGGGAAGGGGCAGTTCTTC; v_gene: TRBV3-1; j_gene: TRBJ2-1; d_gene: NA; abundance: many
CDR3aa: CASSPNVADTQYF; CDR3nt: TGCGCCAGCAGCCCAAACGTCGCAGATACGCAGTATTTT; v_gene: TRBV5-1; j_gene: TRBJ2-3; d_gene: NA; abundance: many
CDR3aa: CASSWDRVTRETQYF; CDR3nt: TGTGCCAGCAGCTGGGACAGGGTGACTCGGGAGACCCAGTACTTC; v_gene: TRBV5-5; j_gene: TRBJ2-5; d_gene: TRBD1; abundance: many
CDR3aa: CSAQGRERYNEQFF; CDR3nt: TGCAGCGCCCAGGGGCGGGAGAGGTACAATGAGCAGTTCTTC; v_gene: TRBV29-1; j_gene: TRBJ2-1; d_gene: NA; abundance: few
CDR3aa: CSARVTRAWNEQYF; CDR3nt: TGCAGTGCTAGAGTAACTAGGGCTTGGAACGAGCAGTACTTC; v_gene: TRBV20-1; j_gene: TRBJ2-7; d_gene: NA; abundance: few
CDR3aa: CSARDPRGQTQYF; CDR3nt: TGCAGTGCTAGAGACCCACGGGGGCAGACCCAGTACTTC; v_gene: TRBV20-1; j_gene: TRBJ2-5; d_gene: NA; abundance: many
CDR3aa: CASSSLAGAISPTYEQYF; CDR3nt: TGTGCCAGCAGTTCCTTAGCGGGAGCGATTAGCCCTACCTACGAGCAGTACTTC; v_gene: TRBV28; j_gene: TRBJ2-7; d_gene: TRBD2; abundance: many
CDR3aa: CASSPPGQGGTGELFF; CDR3nt: TGTGCCAGCTCACCACCGGGACAGGGAGGCACCGGGGAGCTGTTTTTT; v_gene: TRBV18; j_gene: TRBJ2-2; d_gene: TRBD1; abundance: many
CDR3aa: CASSSTDRPNQPQHF; CDR3nt: TGTGCCAGCAGCTCCACTGACAGGCCAAATCAGCCCCAGCATTTT; v_gene: TRBV27; j_gene: TRBJ1-5; d_gene: NA; abundance: NA
CDR3aa: CASSPRTGGFYGYTF; CDR3nt: TGTGCCAGCAGTCCCCGGACAGGGGGCTTCTATGGCTACACCTTC; v_gene: TRBV28; j_gene: TRBJ1-2; d_gene: TRBD1; abundance: many
CDR3aa: CSAREAGAGGTQYF; CDR3nt: TGCAGTGCTAGAGAAGCGGGAGCCGGGGGTACGCAGTATTTT; v_gene: TRBV20-1; j_gene: TRBJ2-3; d_gene: TRBD2; abundance: many
CDR3aa: CASSDEGTRNYEQYF; CDR3nt: TGTGCCAGCAGTGACGAAGGGACCAGGAACTACGAGCAGTACTTC; v_gene: TRBV2; j_gene: TRBJ2-7; d_gene: NA; abundance: many
CDR3aa: CATQGEGGNQPQHF; CDR3nt: TGTGCCACCCAAGGGGAAGGTGGCAATCAGCCCCAGCATTTT; v_gene: TRBV27; j_gene: TRBJ1-5; d_gene: NA; abundance: NA
CDR3aa: CATSDLGQTNEQFF; CDR3nt: TGTGCCACCAGTGACTTGGGACAGACTAATGAGCAGTTCTTC; v_gene: TRBV24-1; j_gene: TRBJ2-1; d_gene: TRBD1; abundance: many
CDR3aa: CASSEGGQGSYGYTF; CDR3nt: TGTGCCAGCAGTGAAGGGGGACAGGGCAGCTATGGCTACACCTTC; v_gene: TRBV2; j_gene: TRBJ1-2; d_gene: TRBD1; abundance: many
CDR3aa: CASSPTGKDTQYF; CDR3nt: TGTGCCAGCAGCCCGACAGGGAAAGATACGCAGTATTTT; v_gene: TRBV12-3/TRBV12-4; j_gene: TRBJ2-3; d_gene: TRBD1; abundance: many
CDR3aa: CASSPIGYNEQFF; CDR3nt: TGTGCCAGCAGCCCAATTGGCTACAATGAGCAGTTCTTC; v_gene: TRBV13; j_gene: TRBJ2-1; d_gene: NA; abundance: many
CDR3aa: CAISESHSTDTQYF; CDR3nt: TGTGCCATCAGTGAATCGCACAGCACAGATACGCAGTATTTT; v_gene: TRBV10-3; j_gene: TRBJ2-3; d_gene: NA; abundance: NA
CDR3aa: CATRTSGAGLNEQFF; CDR3nt: TGTGCCACTAGGACTAGCGGTGCGGGGTTGAATGAGCAGTTCTTC; v_gene: TRBV24-1; j_gene: TRBJ2-1; d_gene: TRBD2; abundance: NA
CDR3aa: CAISESALTSAYEQYF; CDR3nt: TGTGCCATCAGTGAATCGGCCCTGACTAGCGCCTACGAGCAGTACTTC; v_gene: TRBV10-3; j_gene: TRBJ2-7; d_gene: TRBD2; abundance: many
CDR3aa: CASMTGGLSTDTQYF; CDR3nt: TGTGCCAGCATGACAGGGGGCTTAAGCACAGATACGCAGTATTTT; v_gene: TRBV12-3/TRBV12-4; j_gene: TRBJ2-3; d_gene: TRBD1; abundance: many
CDR3aa: CSAPPGLPTGDTQYF; CDR3nt: TGCAGTGCTCCTCCGGGACTCCCGACGGGGGATACGCAGTATTTT; v_gene: TRBV20-1; j_gene: TRBJ2-3; d_gene: NA; abundance: many
CDR3aa: CASSRPPGGTDTQYF; CDR3nt: TGTGCCAGCAGTCGGCCTCCAGGAGGCACAGATACGCAGTATTTT; v_gene: TRBV2; j_gene: TRBJ2-3; d_gene: NA; abundance: NA
CDR3aa: CSASRQANEKLFF; CDR3nt: TGCAGTGCTAGTAGGCAGGCTAATGAAAAACTGTTTTTT; v_gene: TRBV20-1; j_gene: TRBJ1-4; d_gene: NA; abundance: many
CDR3aa: CATSDSTGDNSYEQYF; CDR3nt: TGTGCCACCAGTGACTCCACAGGGGACAACTCCTACGAGCAGTACTTC; v_gene: TRBV24-1; j_gene: TRBJ2-7; d_gene: TRBD1; abundance: few
CDR3aa: CASSSSSTGGGNTEAFF; CDR3nt: TGTGCCAGCAGTTCGTCAAGCACAGGGGGAGGGAACACTGAAGCTTTCTTT; v_gene: TRBV12-3/TRBV12-4; j_gene: TRBJ1-1; d_gene: TRBD1; abundance: many
CDR3aa: CASSFGSGAATEAFF; CDR3nt: TGCGCCAGCAGCTTTGGGTCAGGGGCGGCCACTGAAGCTTTCTTT; v_gene: TRBV5-1; j_gene: TRBJ1-1; d_gene: NA; abundance: many
CDR3aa: CASCLGGDQPQHF; CDR3nt: TGTGCCAGCTGTTTGGGCGGGGATCAGCCCCAGCATTTT; v_gene: TRBV7-2; j_gene: TRBJ1-5; d_gene: NA; abundance: many
CDR3aa: CASSLLTGSHTIYF; CDR3nt: TGTGCCAGCAGCTTGCTGACAGGCAGTCACACCATATATTTT; v_gene: TRBV7-8; j_gene: TRBJ1-3; d_gene: NA; abundance: NA